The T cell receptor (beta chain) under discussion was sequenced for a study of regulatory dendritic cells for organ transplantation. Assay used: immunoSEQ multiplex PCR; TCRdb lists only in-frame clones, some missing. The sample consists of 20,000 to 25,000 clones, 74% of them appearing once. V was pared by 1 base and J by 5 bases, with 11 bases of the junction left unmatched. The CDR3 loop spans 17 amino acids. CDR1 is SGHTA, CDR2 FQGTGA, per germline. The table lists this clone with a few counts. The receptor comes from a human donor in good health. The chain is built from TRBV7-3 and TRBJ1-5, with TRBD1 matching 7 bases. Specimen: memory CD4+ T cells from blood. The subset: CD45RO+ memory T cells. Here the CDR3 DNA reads TGTGCCAGCAGCTTAAGTTGGCAGGGGGTATGCGATCAGCCCCAGCATTTT. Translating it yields CASSLSWQGVCDQPQHF. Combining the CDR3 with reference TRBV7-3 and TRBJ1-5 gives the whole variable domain GAGVSQTPSNKVTEKGKYVELRCDPISGHTALYWYRQSLGQGPEFLIYFQGTGAADDSGLPNDRFFAVRPEGSVSTLKIQRTERGDSAVYLCASSLSWQGVCDQPQHFGDGTRLSIL.